This T cell receptor (beta chain) was identified in a study of T cells after yellow fever vaccination. Background on the study: Any fraction with a low cell number was prepared using SMART-Seq v4 Ultra Low Input. Broader study findings: Weaker, the secondary response peaked sooner, at day 5 versus 15. The appearance of a small share of clonotypes in both CD4 and CD8 compartments was observed. Clones that expanded after primary vaccination mostly reappeared after the booster (approximately 96% CD4, roughly 90% CD8).

In its sample, this clonotype was seen a few times. Its cognate antigen is unknown. J gave up 5 bases and V 6 bases, and 6 bases lay outside the gene matches. The CDR3 contains 13 residues. Germline CDR1 reads MNHEY; CDR2 reads SMNVEV (reference sequence). MiXCR was run by TCRdb on the 5' RACE reads, yielding one entry per CDR3 protein. Among approximately 250,000 distinct CDR3 sequences listed, about 5.2% were seen once. The sequencing used CD4+ T cells sorted from PBMCs, collected on the day of the yellow fever booster vaccination. This sequence joins TRBV27 and TRBJ1-2; 7 bases map to TRBD1. This receptor was taken from a man aged 18-30 years who received the YFV17D yellow fever vaccine. Here the CDR3 DNA reads TGTGCCAGCAGACCGACAGGGTTTTATGGCTACACCTTC. As protein: CASRPTGFYGYTF.